Below, one T cell receptor (beta chain) is given with its context. Its antigen is not identified. The source of the sample is a study of T cell repertoires in cytomegalovirus infection. Across the whole study: CMV infection and matching HLA type were both indicated by public TCR beta signatures.

TCRdb re-called the reads through MiXCR, storing one row per CDR3 protein. The table includes about 24,000 distinct CDR3 sequences, approximately 22% detected once. V lost 4 bases, J lost 4 bases, and 18 bases lay in between. The CDR3 has 15 residues. CDR1 and CDR2 (germline): SGHNT, YYREEE (reference sequence). Study-level findings and limits: Summed frequency of shared TCR beta families picked out CMV carriers who also had the relevant HLA.

The sequencing used CD8+ T cells from cultured PBMCs, collected from culture after CMV antigen stimulation. The sequence derives from a human donor in good health (CMV status not recorded). Some clones in this sample may be carry-over from other donors' samples. The rearrangement uses TRBV5-4 and TRBJ2-7, with a possible D match to TRBD2 (7 bases). CDR3 coding DNA: TGTGCCAGCAGCCCTGGGAGGGGGAAAGAATACGAGCAGTACTTC. Protein: CASSPGRGKEYEQYF.